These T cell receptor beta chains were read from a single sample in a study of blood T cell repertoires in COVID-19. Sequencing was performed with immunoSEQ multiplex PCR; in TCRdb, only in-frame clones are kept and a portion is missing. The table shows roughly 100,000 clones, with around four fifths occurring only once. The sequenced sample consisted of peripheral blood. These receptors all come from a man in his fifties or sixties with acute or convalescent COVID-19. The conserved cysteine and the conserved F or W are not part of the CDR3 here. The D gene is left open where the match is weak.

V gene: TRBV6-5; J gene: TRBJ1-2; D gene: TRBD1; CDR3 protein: ASSPKGASNYGYT
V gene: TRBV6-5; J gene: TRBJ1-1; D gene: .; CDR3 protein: ASSPRTVSTEAF
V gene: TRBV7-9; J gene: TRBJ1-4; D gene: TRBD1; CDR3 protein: ASSSLRDSSNEKLF
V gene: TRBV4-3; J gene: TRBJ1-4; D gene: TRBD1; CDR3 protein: ASSQKGAPGVGEKLF
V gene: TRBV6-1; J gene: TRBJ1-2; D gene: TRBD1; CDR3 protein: ASSEFRGQGAFYGYT
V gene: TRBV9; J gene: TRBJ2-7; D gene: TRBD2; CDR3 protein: ASSAEGTSGRGEQY
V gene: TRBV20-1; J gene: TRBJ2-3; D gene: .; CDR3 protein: SARDGPRQY
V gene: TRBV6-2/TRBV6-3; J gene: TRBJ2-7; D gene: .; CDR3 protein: ASSSTRDRFTYEQY
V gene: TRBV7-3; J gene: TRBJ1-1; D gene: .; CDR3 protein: ASSFGGVNTEAF
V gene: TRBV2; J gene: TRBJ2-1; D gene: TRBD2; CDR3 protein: ASSVGLAGTYNEQF
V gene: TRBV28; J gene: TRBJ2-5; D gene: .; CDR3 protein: ASSLESGVGETQY
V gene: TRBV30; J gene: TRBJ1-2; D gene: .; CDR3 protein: AWSNTRTRS
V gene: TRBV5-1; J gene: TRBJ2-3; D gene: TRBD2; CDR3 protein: ASSTRTSGGAADTQY
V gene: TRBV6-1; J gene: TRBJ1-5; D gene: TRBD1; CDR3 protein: ASSEKGTGVNSNQPQH
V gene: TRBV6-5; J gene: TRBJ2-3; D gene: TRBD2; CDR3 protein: ASSRGSGPDTQY
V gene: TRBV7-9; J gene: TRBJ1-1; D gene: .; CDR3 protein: ASSLGTQNTEAF
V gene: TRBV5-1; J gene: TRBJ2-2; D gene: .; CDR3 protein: ANLTANTGELF
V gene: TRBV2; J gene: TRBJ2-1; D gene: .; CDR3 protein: ASSGGGHNEQF
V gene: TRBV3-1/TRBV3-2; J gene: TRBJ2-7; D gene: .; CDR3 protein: ASSLTPDTAYEQY
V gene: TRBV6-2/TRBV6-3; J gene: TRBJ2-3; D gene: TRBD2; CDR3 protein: ASSFLGLADSTDTQY
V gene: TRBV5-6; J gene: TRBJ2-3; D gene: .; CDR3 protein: ASSSSPTGDSQY
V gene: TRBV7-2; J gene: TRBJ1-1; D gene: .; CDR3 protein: ASSLAQQYTEAF
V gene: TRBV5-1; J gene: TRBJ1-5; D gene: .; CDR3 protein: ASSKDSNQPQH
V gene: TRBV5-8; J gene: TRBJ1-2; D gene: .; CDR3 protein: ASSLVRFTRDGYT
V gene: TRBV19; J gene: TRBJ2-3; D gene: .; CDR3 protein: ASSIVRTDTQY
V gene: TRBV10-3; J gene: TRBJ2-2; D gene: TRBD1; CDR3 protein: AIRQQGLTGELF
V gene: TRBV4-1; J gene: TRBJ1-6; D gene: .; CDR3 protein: ARRGGESNNSPLH
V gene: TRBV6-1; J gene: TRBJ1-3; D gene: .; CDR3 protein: ASSEGVPSGNTIY
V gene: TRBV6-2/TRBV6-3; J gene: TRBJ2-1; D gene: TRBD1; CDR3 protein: ASSIRTGRSNEQF
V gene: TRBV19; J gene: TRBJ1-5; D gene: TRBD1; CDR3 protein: ASASQGTPQPQH
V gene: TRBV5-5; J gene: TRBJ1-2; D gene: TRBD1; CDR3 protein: ASSRGQETYGYT
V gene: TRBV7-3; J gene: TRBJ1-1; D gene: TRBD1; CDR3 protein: ASSHGTGNTEAF
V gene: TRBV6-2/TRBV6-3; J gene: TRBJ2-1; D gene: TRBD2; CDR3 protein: ASSYLTGGLLEQF
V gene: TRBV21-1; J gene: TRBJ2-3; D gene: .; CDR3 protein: ASSKVEQGTDTQY
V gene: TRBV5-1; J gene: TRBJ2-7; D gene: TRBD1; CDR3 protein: ASSSEGTGIFYEQY
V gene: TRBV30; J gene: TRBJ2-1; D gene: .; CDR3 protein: AWSVRVSSYNEQF
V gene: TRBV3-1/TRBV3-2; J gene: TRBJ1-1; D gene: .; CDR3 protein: ASSQRRGGRLNTEAF
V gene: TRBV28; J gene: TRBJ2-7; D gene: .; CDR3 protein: ASGFLYEQY
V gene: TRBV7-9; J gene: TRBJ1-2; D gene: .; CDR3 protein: ASSLVRGGRDGYT
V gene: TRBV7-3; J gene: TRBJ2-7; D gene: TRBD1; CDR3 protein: ASSPDRGGLYEQY
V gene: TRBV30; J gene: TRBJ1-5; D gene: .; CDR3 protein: AWSVPGQQPQH
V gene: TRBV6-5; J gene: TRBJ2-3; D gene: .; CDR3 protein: ASRPTRWVTDTQY
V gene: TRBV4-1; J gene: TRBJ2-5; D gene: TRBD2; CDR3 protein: ASSQGLAGEPTQY
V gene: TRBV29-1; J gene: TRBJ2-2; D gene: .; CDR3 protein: SVEPPGGQSGELF
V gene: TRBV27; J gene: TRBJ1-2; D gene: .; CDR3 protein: ASSFYSNYGYT
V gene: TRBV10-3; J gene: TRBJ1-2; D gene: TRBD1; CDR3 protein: AISEGQVVGYT
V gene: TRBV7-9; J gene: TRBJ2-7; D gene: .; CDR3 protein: ASSYSGDEQY
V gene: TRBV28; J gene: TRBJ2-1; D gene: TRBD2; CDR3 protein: ASSPRTSGISVEQF
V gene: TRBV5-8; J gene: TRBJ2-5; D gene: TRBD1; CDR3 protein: ASSYRDSQETQY
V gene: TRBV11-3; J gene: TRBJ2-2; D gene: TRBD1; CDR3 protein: ASSPGQGGTGELF
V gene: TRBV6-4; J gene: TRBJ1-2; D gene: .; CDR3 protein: ASSVAGNYGYT
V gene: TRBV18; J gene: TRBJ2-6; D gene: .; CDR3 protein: ASSPPTAHPGANVLT
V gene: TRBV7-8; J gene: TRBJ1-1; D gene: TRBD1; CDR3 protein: ASSSARWTGGFGTEAF
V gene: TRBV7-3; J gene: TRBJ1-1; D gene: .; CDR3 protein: ASSSDSNTEAF
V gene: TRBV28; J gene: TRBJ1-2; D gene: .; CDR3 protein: ASTPAGQFYGYT
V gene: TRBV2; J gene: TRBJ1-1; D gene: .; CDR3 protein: ASTTFGDTYLNTEAF
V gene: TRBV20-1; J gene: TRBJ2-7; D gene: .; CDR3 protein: SASVDSSYEQY
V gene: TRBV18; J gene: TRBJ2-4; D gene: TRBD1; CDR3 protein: ASSLPGQGLY
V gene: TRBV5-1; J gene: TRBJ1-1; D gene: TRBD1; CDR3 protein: ASSYRTGGYTEAF